This T cell receptor (beta chain) was found in a study of cytomegalovirus exposure and HLA in healthy donors. Findings and caveats of the study: Reports described diagnosis of cytomegalovirus status by the classifier as highly specific and sensitive. When a later analysis compared HLA-associated TCR beta chains with equally common others, the HLA-associated chains turned out to be more clonally expanded and to have lower generation probabilities. One variant, a missense change in DCLRE1C, was linked in a later analysis to TCR beta V- and J-gene trimming.

The CDR3 spans 13 residues. Germline CDR1 MGHDK, CDR2 SYGVNS. V lost 2 bases, J lost 1 base, and 5 bases lay in between. Primers for the PCR totalled 60 Vbeta and 13 Jbeta. The assay was immunoSEQ multiplex PCR, and TCRdb's table has in-frame clones only and misses some. The repertoire holds 250,000 or so clones, around nine tenths seen once, with 1.5% to 2% in the top ten. Concerning this clone itself: Its matching antigen is unknown.

The rearrangement uses TRBV25-1 and TRBJ1-2, with D hard to call. The sample taken for sequencing was PBMCs. The sequence was collected from a girl aged 2 to 10 in good health and CMV-seronegative. CDR3 amino acids: CASSETVNYGYTF. The CDR3 nucleotides are TGTGCCAGCAGTGAAACGGTTAACTATGGCTACACCTTC.